These 27 T cell receptor beta chains share one sample of origin, sequenced in a study of blood T cells in healthy people across ages. PCR was performed a second time for roughly 7 to 12 cycles using a sample-barcoded 5' primer and a J-beta primer mix. MiXCR was run by TCRdb on the 5' RACE reads, yielding one entry per CDR3 protein. The table shows 2 million or so distinct CDR3 sequences, with roughly 52% occurring only once. Material for sequencing was blood. The receptors stem from a woman in her forties in good health.

CDR3 amino acids: CATSDLDYTDTQYF. CDR3 nucleotide sequence: TGTGCCACCAGTGATTTGGACTACACAGATACGCAGTATTTT. The J gene is TRBJ2-3, the V gene TRBV24-1; weak D call: TRBD2 (5 bases). The CDR3 runs to 14 residues. V lost 0 bases, J lost 2 bases, and 5 bases lay in between. Germline CDR1 reads KGHDR; CDR2 reads SFDVKD.

This rearrangement joins TRBV20-1 to TRBJ1-1; D call uncertain. Germline-derived CDR1 and CDR2 are DFQATT and SNEGSKA (reference sequence). The germline V and J ends were trimmed by 7 bases and 3 bases, with 9 bases remaining between them. This CDR3 spans 11 amino acids. CDR3 in amino acids: CSVSGDTEAFF. CDR3 in DNA: TGCAGTGTTTCGGGTGACACTGAAGCTTTCTTT.

The J gene is TRBJ1-2, the V gene TRBV13; 8 bases line up with TRBD1. The V gene's germline CDR1 is PRHDT and CDR2 FYEKMQ (reference sequence). The V gene end was trimmed by 5 bases and the J gene end by 3 bases; junction bases not matched to a gene: 8. The CDR3 loop spans 15 amino acids. The CDR3 here is CASSPRGHAYYGYTF. In DNA, the CDR3 is TGTGCCAGCAGCCCCAGGGGGCACGCGTACTATGGCTACACCTTC.

As for this clonotype: The junction departs from the called germline gene at one end, perhaps through a read error. The chain couples TRBV9 to TRBJ2-3; no clear D gene. The CDR3 contains 12 residues. Germline CDR1 reads SGDLS; CDR2 reads YYNGEE. The CDR3 nucleotides read TGTGCCAGCAGCGACTACAAAGATCCGCAGTATTTT. Its translation: CASSDYKDPQYF.

This chain links TRBV28 with TRBJ2-4, with D possibly TRBD2 on 6 matching bases. With 7 bases removed from V and 0 bases from J, the gap between germline ends came to 10 bases. The CDR3 has 14 amino acids. CDR1 is MDHEN, CDR2 SYDVKM, per germline. CDR3 DNA sequence: TGTGCCAGCACACCGGGAGAAGCCAAAAACATTCAGTACTTC. It specifies CASTPGEAKNIQYF.

This clonotype was seen many times. V gene TRBV4-1 combines with J gene TRBJ2-7; D is ambiguous. V gave up 3 bases and J gave up 0 bases, with 9 bases separating them. The CDR3 has 14 residues. Germline V gene sequence: CDR1 MGHRA, CDR2 YSYEKL. The CDR3 DNA reads TGCGCCAGCAGCCAGGGTCCGAGCTCCTACGAGCAGTACTTC. Amino acid sequence: CASSQGPSSYEQYF.

The chain combines TRBV20-1 with TRBJ2-3; perhaps TRBD2 as D (6 bases). CDR1 is DFQATT and CDR2 is SNEGSKA in the germline V gene (reference sequence). The CDR3 runs to 14 residues. With 5 bases removed from V and 3 bases from J, the gap between germline ends came to 15 bases. CDR3 region: CSALAPEGTDTQYF. The CDR3 DNA sequence: TGCAGTGCTCTTGCCCCGGAGGGAACAGATACGCAGTATTTT.

A note on this clonotype: Its ends do not fully match the called genes, so a read error is possible. The chain links TRBV25-1 to TRBJ2-1; 8 nucleotides match TRBD2. CDR3 length: 15 residues. Germline CDR1 and CDR2: MGHDK and SYGVNS. CDR3 sequence reads: CASSDGGVSHNEQFF. CDR3 DNA sequence: TGTGCCAGCAGTGACGGGGGGGTCTCCCACAATGAGCAGTTCTTC.

This clonotype was counted once. The gene calls are TRBV29-1 and TRBJ2-1; D might be TRBD1 (6 bases). CDR1 and CDR2 (germline): SQVTM, ANQGSEA. CDR3 size: 11 residues. The ends were cut back, 8 bases at V and 4 bases at J, with 9 bases in the middle. DNA for the CDR3: TGCAGCTTCGACAGGTACAATGAGCAGTTCTTC. Translation gives CSFDRYNEQFF.

CDR3 residues: CASSSWRGATDTQYF. CDR3 nucleotides: TGTGCCAGCAGTTCTTGGCGGGGGGCTACAGATACGCAGTATTTT. V and J are TRBV6-2 or TRBV6-3 and TRBJ2-3, with 8 bases identical to TRBD2. CDR1 is MNHEY, CDR2 SVGEGT, per germline. V shed 4 bases, J shed 3 bases, and the junction held 6 bases outside the gene matches. The CDR3 has 15 amino acids.

This clonotype was seen only a few times. V usage is TRBV20-1 and J usage is TRBJ1-2; D might be TRBD1 (5 bases). CDR3 length: 11 amino acids. Per germline, CDR1 DFQATT and CDR2 SNEGSKA (reference sequence). Between the trimmed V and J ends, which lost 4 bases and 13 bases, there was a span of 16 bases. The CDR3 spells CSANPGPSFTF. CDR3 nucleotides: TGCAGTGCTAATCCAGGGCCTAGCTTCACCTTC.

This clonotype was seen only once. This chain uses TRBV6-6 with TRBJ2-4, with D maybe TRBD1 (6 bases). Judging by the DNA end, TRBJ2-5 fits better; the J call may be wrong. The CDR3 spans 16 residues. CDR1 MNHNY and CDR2 SVGAGI come from the germline V gene (reference sequence). In DNA, the CDR3 is TGTGCCAGCAGGGACAGCCGCAAAAAAATACAAGAGACCCAGTACTTC. Protein product: CASRDSRKKIQETQYF.

The genes are TRBV28 and TRBJ1-2; TRBD1 matches 11 bases. The CDR3 length is 12 residues. Trimming at V came to 7 bases and at J to 8 bases, leaving 3 bases not matched to a gene. Germline CDR1 and CDR2: MDHEN and SYDVKM. This CDR3 reads CASMGTGGGYTF. Written as DNA, the CDR3 is TGTGCCAGCATGGGGACAGGGGGAGGCTACACCTTC.

This clonotype was counted only a few times. The rearrangement links TRBV15 to TRBJ2-5; tentative D call: TRBD2 (5 bases). From germline, CDR1 is LNHNV and CDR2 YYDKDF (reference sequence). V was trimmed by 3 bases and J by 5 bases, leaving 16 bases between them. CDR3 size: 15 residues. The CDR3 nucleotides read TGTGCCACCAGCAGTTCCTATCTAGGCGGGGAGACCCAGTACTTC. This translates into CATSSSYLGGETQYF. Complete variable domain (other parts from reference TRBV15 and TRBJ2-5): DAMVIQNPRYQVTQFGKPVTLSCSQTLNHNVMYWYQQKSSQAPKLLFHYYDKDFNNEADTPDNFQSRRPNTSFCFLDIRSPGLGDTAMYLCATSSSYLGGETQYFGPGTRLLVL.

This clonotype was observed a few times. V gene TRBV29-1 combines with J gene TRBJ2-1; D might be TRBD1 or TRBD2, each matching 5 bases. Looked up from germline, CDR1 is SQVTM and CDR2 is ANQGSEA. Trimming took 7 bases from V and 5 from J, leaving 24 bases between them. The CDR3 runs to 16 residues. CDR3 sequence (DNA): TGCAGCGGCATCTTCCGGGGCAGGGAAATTGACAATGAGCAGTTCTTC. Protein sequence: CSGIFRGREIDNEQFF.

The count of this clonotype is one. One end of the junction is discordant with germline, which a read error may explain. In nucleotides, the CDR3 is TGCAGTGCTAGAGAGGAGAGAGGGGCCGGCAATTCGCCCCTCCACTTT. It encodes CSAREERGAGNSPLHF. This rearrangement joins TRBV20-1 to TRBJ1-6; weak D call: TRBD1 (5 bases). CDR3 length equals 16 residues. The germline CDR1 and CDR2 sequences are DFQATT and SNEGSKA (reference sequence).

This clonotype has a handful of counts. V usage is TRBV28 and J usage is TRBJ1-1; D might be TRBD1 (6 bases). Germline V lookup: CDR1 MDHEN, CDR2 SYDVKM. CDR3 size: 12 residues. V was pared by 7 bases and J by 4 bases, with 10 bases between. CDR3 nucleotide sequence: TGTGCCAGCACCTTGACAGGCACTGAAGCTTTCTTT. It is translated as CASTLTGTEAFF.

The chain couples TRBV27 to TRBJ2-6; D remains ambiguous. This CDR3 has 14 amino acids. V dropped 0 bases and J dropped 4 bases, with 4 bases sitting between them. Germline V lookup: CDR1 MNHEY, CDR2 SMNVEV (reference sequence). The CDR3 region is CASSLSRGANVLTF. CDR3 in DNA: TGTGCCAGCAGTTTATCGCGAGGGGCCAACGTCCTGACTTTC.

The genes are TRBV20-1 and TRBJ1-4; D uncertain. The CDR3 consists of 14 residues. Trimming took 2 bases from V and 0 from J, leaving 7 bases between them. Germline V gene lookup returns CDR1 DFQATT and CDR2 SNEGSKA (reference sequence). CDR3 sequence reads: CSARTGATNEKLFF. Here the CDR3 DNA reads TGCAGTGCTAGAACGGGCGCAACTAATGAAAAACTGTTTTTT.

This chain links TRBV28 with TRBJ2-5, with 9 positions matching TRBD2. This CDR3 comprises 16 residues. Germline V gene sequence: CDR1 MDHEN, CDR2 SYDVKM. Trimming removed 2 bases from V and 4 bases from J; junction bases left unmatched: 8. The CDR3 bases are TGTGCCAGCAGTTTAGGTCAGCGGGGGGTCGGAGAGACCCAGTACTTC. Protein: CASSLGQRGVGETQYF.

J is TRBJ2-3 and V is TRBV5-4, with 10 bases aligning to TRBD1. From germline, CDR1 is SGHNT and CDR2 YYREEE (reference sequence). The CDR3 extends over 16 amino acids. Unmatched junction bases numbered 5, after V lost 4 bases and J lost 0 bases. The CDR3 here is CASSVPGQGSTDTQYF. The CDR3 nucleotides read TGTGCCAGCAGCGTCCCGGGACAGGGGAGCACAGATACGCAGTATTTT.

Remarks on this clonotype: An end of the junction differs from the germline gene, which may be a read error. The chain joins TRBV27 to TRBJ2-3; 7 bases agree with TRBD2. The CDR3 contains 14 residues. The germline gives CDR1 MNHEY, CDR2 SMNVEV (reference sequence). The CDR3 loop is CASAVGRGADTQYF. CDR3 bases: TGTGCCAGCGCCGTGGGGAGGGGCGCAGACACGCAGTATTTT.

The chain is built from TRBV20-1 and TRBJ2-3, with a tentative D call TRBD2 (5 bases). The germline V gene encodes CDR1 DFQATT and CDR2 SNEGSKA (reference sequence). The CDR3 spans 16 residues. V was trimmed by 0 bases and J by 4 bases, leaving 17 bases between them. The CDR3 region has the DNA TGCAGTGCTAGAGATGCCCTAGCCCGAGGCTCAGATACGCAGTATTTT. Translation: CSARDALARGSDTQYF.

A few counts support this clonotype. This rearrangement joins TRBV6-6 to TRBJ1-4, with TRBD1 as a possible D gene (5 bases). CDR3 length: 13 amino acids. V was clipped by 10 bases and J by 3 bases, with 12 bases between them. Looked up from germline, CDR1 is MNHNY and CDR2 is SVGAGI (reference sequence). CDR3 residues: CAIGAAANEKLFF. The CDR3 DNA is TGTGCCATTGGGGCGGCGGCTAATGAAAAACTGTTTTTT.

The chain joins TRBV6-5 to TRBJ2-7; 7 nucleotides agree with TRBD1. Germline-derived CDR1 and CDR2 are MNHEY and SVGAGI. CDR3 size: 14 residues. With 6 bases clipped from V and 5 bases from J, the junction kept 10 bases outside the gene matches. CDR3 sequence reads: CASRRSGTADEQYF. Written as DNA, the CDR3 is TGTGCCAGCAGACGCTCCGGGACAGCCGACGAGCAGTACTTC.

The chain is built from TRBV21-1 and TRBJ2-7; TRBD1 is the table's D call and was not checked against the DNA. The end of the DNA is better explained by TRBJ2-5, so the J call may be wrong. TRBV21-1 is deemed a pseudogene. The CDR3 contains 16 residues. The CDR3: CASSNLRDSVTETQYF. CDR3 sequence (DNA): TGTGCCAGCAGCAACCTCCGGGACAGTGTTACGGAGACCCAGTACTTC.

This chain uses TRBV5-1 with TRBJ1-6, with D tentatively TRBD1 (5 bases). The germline V gene encodes CDR1 SGHRS and CDR2 YFSETQ. The V end was cut by 3 bases, the J end by 9 bases, with 13 bases between. The CDR3 contains 14 residues. The CDR3 nucleotides read TGCGCCAGCAGCTCTCGGGGGGAGTTTTCACCCCTCCACTTT. Translated, it gives CASSSRGEFSPLHF.